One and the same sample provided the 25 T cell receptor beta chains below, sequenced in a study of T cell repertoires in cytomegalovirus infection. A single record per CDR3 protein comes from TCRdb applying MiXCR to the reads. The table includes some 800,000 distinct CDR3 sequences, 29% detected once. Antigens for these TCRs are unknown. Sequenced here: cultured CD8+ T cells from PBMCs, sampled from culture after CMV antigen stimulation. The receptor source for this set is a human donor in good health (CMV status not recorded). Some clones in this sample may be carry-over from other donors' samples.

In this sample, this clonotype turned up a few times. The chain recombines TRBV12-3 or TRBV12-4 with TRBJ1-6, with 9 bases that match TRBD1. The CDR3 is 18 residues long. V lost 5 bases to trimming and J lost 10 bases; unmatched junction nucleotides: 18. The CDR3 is CASSLPARPGTGISPLHF. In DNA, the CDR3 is TGTGCCAGCAGTCTACCAGCTCGGCCCGGGACAGGGATCTCACCCCTCCACTTT.

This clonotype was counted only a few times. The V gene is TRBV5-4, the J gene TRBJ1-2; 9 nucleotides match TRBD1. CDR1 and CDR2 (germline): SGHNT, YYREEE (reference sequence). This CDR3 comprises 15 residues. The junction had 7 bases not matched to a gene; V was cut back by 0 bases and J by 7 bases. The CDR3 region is CASSLASQGAPGYTF. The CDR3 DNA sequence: TGTGCCAGCAGCTTGGCATCACAGGGGGCCCCTGGCTACACCTTC.

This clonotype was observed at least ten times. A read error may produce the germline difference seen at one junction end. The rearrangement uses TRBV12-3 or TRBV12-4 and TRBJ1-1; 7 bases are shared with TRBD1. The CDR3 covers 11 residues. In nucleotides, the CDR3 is TGTGCCAGCAGTTTGACAGGGTATACGGCGTTT. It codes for CASSLTGYTAF.

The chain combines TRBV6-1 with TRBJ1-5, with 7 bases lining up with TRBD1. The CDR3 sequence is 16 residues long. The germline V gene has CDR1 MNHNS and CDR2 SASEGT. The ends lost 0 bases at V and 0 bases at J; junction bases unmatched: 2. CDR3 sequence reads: CASSEARDSSNQPQHF. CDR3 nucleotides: TGTGCCAGCAGTGAAGCTAGGGACAGTAGCAATCAGCCCCAGCATTTT.

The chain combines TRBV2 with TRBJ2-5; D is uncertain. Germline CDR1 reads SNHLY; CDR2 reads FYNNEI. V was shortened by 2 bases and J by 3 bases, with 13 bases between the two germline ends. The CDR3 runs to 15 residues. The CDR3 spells CASSEFRREKETQYF. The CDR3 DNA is TGTGCCAGCAGTGAATTTCGTAGAGAAAAAGAGACCCAGTACTTC.

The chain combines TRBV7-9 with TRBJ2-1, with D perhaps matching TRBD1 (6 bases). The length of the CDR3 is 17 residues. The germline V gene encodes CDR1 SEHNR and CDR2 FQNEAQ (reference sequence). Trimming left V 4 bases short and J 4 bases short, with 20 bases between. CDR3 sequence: CASSYVYTDSLYNEQFF. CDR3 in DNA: TGTGCCAGCAGCTACGTCTATACGGACAGTTTGTACAATGAGCAGTTCTTC.

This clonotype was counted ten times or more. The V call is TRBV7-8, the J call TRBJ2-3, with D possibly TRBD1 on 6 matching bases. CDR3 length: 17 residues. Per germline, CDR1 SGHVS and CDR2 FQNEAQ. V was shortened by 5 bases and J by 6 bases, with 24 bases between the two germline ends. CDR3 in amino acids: CASSPRAQGIIDDTQYF. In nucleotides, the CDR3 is TGTGCCAGCAGCCCTCGGGCGCAGGGGATCATCGACGATACGCAGTATTTT. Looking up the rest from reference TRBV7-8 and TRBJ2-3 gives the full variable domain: GAGVSQSPRYKVAKRGQDVALRCDPISGHVSLFWYQQALGQGPEFLTYFQNEAQLDKSGLPSDRFFAERPEGSVSTLKIQRTQQEDSAVYLCASSPRAQGIIDDTQYFGPGTRLTVL.

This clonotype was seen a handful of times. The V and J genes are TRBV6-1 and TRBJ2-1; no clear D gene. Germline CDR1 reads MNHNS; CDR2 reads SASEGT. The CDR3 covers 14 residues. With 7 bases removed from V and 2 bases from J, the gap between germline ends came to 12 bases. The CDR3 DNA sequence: TGTGCCAGCAACGGCGGACGGGCCTACAATGAGCAGTTCTTC. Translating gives CASNGGRAYNEQFF.

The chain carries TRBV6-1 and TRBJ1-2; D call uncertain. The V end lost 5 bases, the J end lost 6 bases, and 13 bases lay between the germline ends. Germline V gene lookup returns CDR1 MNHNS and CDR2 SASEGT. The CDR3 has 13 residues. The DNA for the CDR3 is TGTGCCAGCAGTCCCAAGGAAGGCGATGGCTACACCTTC. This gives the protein CASSPKEGDGYTF.

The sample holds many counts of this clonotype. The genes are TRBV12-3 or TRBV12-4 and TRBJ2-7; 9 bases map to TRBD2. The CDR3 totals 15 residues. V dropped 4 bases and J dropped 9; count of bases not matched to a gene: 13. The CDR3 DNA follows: TGTGCCAGCAGTTCGCTTGGCGGGGGGGCCGATCGGCAGTACTTC. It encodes CASSSLGGGADRQYF.

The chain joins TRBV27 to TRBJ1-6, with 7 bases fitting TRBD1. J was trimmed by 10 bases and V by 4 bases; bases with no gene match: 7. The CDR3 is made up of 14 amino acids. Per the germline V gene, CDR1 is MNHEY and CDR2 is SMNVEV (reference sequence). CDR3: CASSSRQGSSPLHF. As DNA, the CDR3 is TGTGCCAGCAGTTCACGACAGGGATCGTCACCCCTCCACTTT.

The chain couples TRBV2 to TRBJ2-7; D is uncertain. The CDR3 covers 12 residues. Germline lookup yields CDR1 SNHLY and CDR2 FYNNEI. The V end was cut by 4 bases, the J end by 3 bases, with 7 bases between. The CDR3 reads CASSGARYEQYV. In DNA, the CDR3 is TGTGCCAGCAGTGGTGCTCGCTACGAGCAGTACGTC.

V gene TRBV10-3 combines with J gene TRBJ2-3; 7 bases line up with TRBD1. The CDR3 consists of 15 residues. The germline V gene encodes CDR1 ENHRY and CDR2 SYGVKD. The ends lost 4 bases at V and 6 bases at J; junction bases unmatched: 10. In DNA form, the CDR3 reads TGTGCCATCAGTGGTTCGACAGGGAGTCCTGATACGCAGTATTTT. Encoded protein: CAISGSTGSPDTQYF.

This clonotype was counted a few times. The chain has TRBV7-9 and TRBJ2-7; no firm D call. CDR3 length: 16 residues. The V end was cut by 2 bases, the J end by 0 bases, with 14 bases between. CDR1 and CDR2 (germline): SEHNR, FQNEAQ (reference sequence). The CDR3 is CASSLFADQHSYEQYF. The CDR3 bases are TGTGCCAGCAGCTTATTCGCGGACCAGCACTCCTACGAGCAGTACTTC.

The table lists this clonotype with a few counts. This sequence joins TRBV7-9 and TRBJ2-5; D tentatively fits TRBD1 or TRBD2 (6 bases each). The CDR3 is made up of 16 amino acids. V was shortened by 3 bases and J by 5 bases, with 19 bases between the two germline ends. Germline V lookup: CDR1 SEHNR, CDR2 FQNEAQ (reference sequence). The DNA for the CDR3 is TGTGCCAGCAGCTTGCCGACCAGGGGAGCGGGCGAGACCCAGTACTTC. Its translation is CASSLPTRGAGETQYF.

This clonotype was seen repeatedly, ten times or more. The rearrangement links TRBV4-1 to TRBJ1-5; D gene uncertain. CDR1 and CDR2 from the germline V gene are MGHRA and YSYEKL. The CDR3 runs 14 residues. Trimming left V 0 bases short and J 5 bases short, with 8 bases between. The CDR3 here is CASSQDRSDQPQHF. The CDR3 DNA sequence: TGCGCCAGCAGCCAAGACAGGAGTGATCAGCCCCAGCATTTT.

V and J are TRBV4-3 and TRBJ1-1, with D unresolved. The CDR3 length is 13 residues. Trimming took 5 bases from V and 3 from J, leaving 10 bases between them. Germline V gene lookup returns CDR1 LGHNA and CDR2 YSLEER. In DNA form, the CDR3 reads TGCGCCAGCAGCGCTGGACGGTACACTGAAGCTTTCTTT. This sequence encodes CASSAGRYTEAFF.

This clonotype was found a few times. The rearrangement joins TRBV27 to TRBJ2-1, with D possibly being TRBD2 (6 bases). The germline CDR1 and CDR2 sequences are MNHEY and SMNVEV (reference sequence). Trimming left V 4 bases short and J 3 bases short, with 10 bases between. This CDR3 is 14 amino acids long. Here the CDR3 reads CASSSGVHYNEQFF. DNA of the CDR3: TGTGCCAGCAGTTCGGGGGTTCACTACAATGAGCAGTTCTTC.

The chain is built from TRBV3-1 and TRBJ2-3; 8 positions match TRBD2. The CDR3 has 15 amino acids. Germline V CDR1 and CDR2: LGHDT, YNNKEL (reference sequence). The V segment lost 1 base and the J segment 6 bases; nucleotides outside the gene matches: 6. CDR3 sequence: CASSQAGGASDTQYF. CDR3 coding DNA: TGTGCCAGCAGCCAAGCCGGGGGGGCGTCTGATACGCAGTATTTT.

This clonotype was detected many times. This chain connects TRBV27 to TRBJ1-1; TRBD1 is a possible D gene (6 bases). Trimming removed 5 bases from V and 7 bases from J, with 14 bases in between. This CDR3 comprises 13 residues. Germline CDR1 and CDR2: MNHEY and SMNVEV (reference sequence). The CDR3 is CASSPDDRIEAFF. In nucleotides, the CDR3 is TGTGCCAGCAGTCCCGACGACAGGATTGAAGCTTTCTTT.

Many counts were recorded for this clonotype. The CDR3 loop is CASSFGGANTEAFF. The DNA of the CDR3 is TGTGCCAGCAGTTTCGGGGGGGCGAACACTGAAGCTTTCTTT. The chain recombines TRBV12-3 or TRBV12-4 with TRBJ1-1; perhaps TRBD1 as D (6 bases). The CDR3 sequence is 14 residues long. V was trimmed by 3 bases and J by 1 base, leaving 9 bases between them.

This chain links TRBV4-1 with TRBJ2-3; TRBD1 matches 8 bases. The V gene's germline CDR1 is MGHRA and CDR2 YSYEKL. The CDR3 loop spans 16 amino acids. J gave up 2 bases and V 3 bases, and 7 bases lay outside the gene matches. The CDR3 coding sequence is TGCGCCAGCAGCCATGGACAGGGACCATACACAGATACGCAGTATTTT. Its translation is CASSHGQGPYTDTQYF.

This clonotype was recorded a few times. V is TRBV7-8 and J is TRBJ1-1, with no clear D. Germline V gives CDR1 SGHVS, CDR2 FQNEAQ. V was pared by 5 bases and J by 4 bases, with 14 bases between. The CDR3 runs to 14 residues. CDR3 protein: CASSVGLGITEAFF. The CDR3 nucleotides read TGTGCCAGCAGCGTGGGTCTAGGGATCACTGAAGCTTTCTTT.

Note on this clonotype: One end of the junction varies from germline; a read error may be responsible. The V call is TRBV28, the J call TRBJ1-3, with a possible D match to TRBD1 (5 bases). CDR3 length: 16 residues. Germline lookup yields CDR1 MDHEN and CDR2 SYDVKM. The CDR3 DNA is TGTGCCAGCACAACAGCCGACAGAAGCTCTGGAAACACCAAATATTTT. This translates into CASTTADRSSGNTKYF.

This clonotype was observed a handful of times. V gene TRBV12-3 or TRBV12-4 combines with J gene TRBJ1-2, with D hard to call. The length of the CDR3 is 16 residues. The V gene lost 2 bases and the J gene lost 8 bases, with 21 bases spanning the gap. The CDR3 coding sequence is TGTGCCAGCAGTTTAAAGGGTGAAAGTTTCCTCCGCGGCTACACCTTC. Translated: CASSLKGESFLRGYTF.